Following are 15 T cell receptor beta chains from one sample sequenced in a study of cytomegalovirus exposure and HLA in healthy donors. Primers for the PCR totalled 60 Vbeta and 13 Jbeta. This table comes from immunoSEQ multiplex PCR, and its TCRdb copy is limited to in-frame clones, with some not included. Here the sample spans roughly 120,000 clones, roughly 74% being singletons. The specimen sequenced was PBMCs. The source of these receptors is a woman between 50 and 59 years old in good health and CMV-seropositive.

The chain is built from TRBV11-3 and TRBJ2-2; TRBD2 might be the D (7 bases). V was clipped by 8 bases and J by 1 base, with 11 bases between them. Germline CDR1 is SGHNT and CDR2 is YENEEA. The CDR3 totals 14 residues. This CDR3 reads CASGRGGNTGELFF. The CDR3 region has the DNA TGTGCCAGCGGGAGGGGGGGGAACACCGGGGAGCTGTTTTTT.

This sequence joins TRBV19 and TRBJ1-1, with 7 bases fitting TRBD1. After removal of 4 bases from V and 3 bases from J, the junction contained 2 bases not matched to a gene. Looked up from germline, CDR1 is LNHDA and CDR2 is SQIVND (reference sequence). The CDR3 spans 13 residues. The CDR3: CASSTGQDTEAFF. In DNA, the CDR3 is TGTGCCAGTAGTACCGGACAGGACACTGAAGCTTTCTTT.

The chain joins TRBV18 to TRBJ1-2; D perhaps matches TRBD1 (5 bases). The germline V and J ends were trimmed by 0 bases and 4 bases, with 15 bases remaining between them. The germline gives CDR1 KGHSH, CDR2 LQKENI. The length of the CDR3 is 16 residues. CDR3 protein: CASSPPSGSPLYGYTF. CDR3 DNA: TGTGCCAGCTCACCACCTTCAGGGTCCCCTCTCTATGGCTACACCTTC.

This chain uses TRBV5-4 with TRBJ2-2, with 7 bases that match TRBD2. The CDR3 is 16 residues long. Germline CDR1 is SGHNT and CDR2 is YYREEE (reference sequence). The ends lost 0 bases at V and 5 bases at J; junction bases unmatched: 7. CDR3 DNA: TGTGCCAGCAGCTTGGCCTCGCGGGGGATTACCGGGGAGCTGTTTTTT. Translation gives CASSLASRGITGELFF. Supplemented by reference TRBV5-4 and TRBJ2-2, the full variable domain reads ETGVTQSPTHLIKTRGQQVTLRCSSQSGHNTVSWYQQALGQGPQFIFQYYREEENGRGNFPPRFSGLQFPNYSSELNVNALELDDSALYLCASSLASRGITGELFFGEGSRLTVL.

This clone was seen only a few times. The chain employs TRBV30 and TRBJ2-1; 10 bases line up with TRBD1. With V trimmed by 2 bases and J by 7 bases, 8 bases remained unmatched. Germline assignment: CDR1 GTSNPN and CDR2 SVGIG (reference sequence). CDR3 length: 15 amino acids. The CDR3 bases are TGTGCCTGGAGTCCCCAGGACAGGGGGATGAATGAGCAGTTCTTC. Encoded protein: CAWSPQDRGMNEQFF.

V gene TRBV10-2 combines with J gene TRBJ2-1; 11 nucleotides agree with TRBD2. Germline lookup yields CDR1 WSHSY and CDR2 SAAADI. The CDR3 runs to 16 residues. V shed 3 bases, J shed 2 bases, and the junction held 3 bases outside the gene matches. The CDR3 nucleotides read TGCGCCAGCAGTGATCTAGCGGGGGGCACCTACAATGAGCAGTTCTTC. Translated: CASSDLAGGTYNEQFF.

The chain is built from TRBV5-4 and TRBJ1-4, with 10 bases that match TRBD1. Germline assignment: CDR1 SGHNT and CDR2 YYREEE (reference sequence). Trimming cost V 4 bases and J 8 bases; bases outside gene matches: 8. This CDR3 spans 15 amino acids. CDR3 sequence reads: CASSQRDRGGEKLFF. Written as DNA, the CDR3 is TGTGCCAGCAGCCAAAGGGACAGGGGAGGGGAAAAACTGTTTTTT.

The chain is built from TRBV19 and TRBJ2-1, with unresolved D. Germline CDR1 reads LNHDA; CDR2 reads SQIVND (reference sequence). Trimming removed 3 bases from V and 3 bases from J, with 9 bases in between. CDR3 length equals 14 residues. In DNA form, the CDR3 reads TGTGCCAGTAGTATGAGCAGGATCTACAATGAGCAGTTCTTC. As protein: CASSMSRIYNEQFF.

V gene TRBV18 combines with J gene TRBJ2-7; D gene unclear. Germline CDR1 KGHSH, CDR2 LQKENI. Trimming left V 3 bases short and J 5 bases short, with 14 bases between. The CDR3 contains 14 residues. The CDR3 reads CASSPRDTSDEQYF. The CDR3 DNA reads as TGTGCCAGCTCACCCCGAGACACGTCCGACGAGCAGTACTTC.

The rearrangement links TRBV5-1 to TRBJ2-3, with D possibly TRBD2 on 5 matching bases. The germline V gene has CDR1 SGHRS and CDR2 YFSETQ. The CDR3 contains 12 residues. V shed 0 bases and J shed 6 bases, with 5 bases lying between them. This CDR3 reads CASSLAGDTQYF. DNA of the CDR3: TGCGCCAGCAGCTTGGCGGGGGATACGCAGTATTTT.

This clone was found a few times. The chain employs TRBV11-2 and TRBJ2-5, with 10 bases lining up with TRBD2. With 4 bases clipped from V and 2 bases from J, the junction kept 4 bases outside the gene matches. The germline CDR1 and CDR2 sequences are SGHAT and FQNNGV. The CDR3 loop spans 15 amino acids. CDR3 in DNA: TGTGCCAGCAGCTCCCCAGCGGGGGGGCAAGAGACCCAGTACTTC. This gives the protein CASSSPAGGQETQYF.

In this sample, this clone turned up once. The chain has TRBV11-2 and TRBJ2-1, with TRBD2 matching 8 bases. V lost 1 base and J lost 9; bases outside the gene matches: 8. Germline CDR1 reads SGHAT; CDR2 reads FQNNGV. This CDR3 region has 15 residues. CDR3 region: CASSLAGGGLGEQFF. The CDR3 nucleotides are TGTGCCAGCAGCTTAGCCGGCGGGGGGCTAGGTGAGCAGTTCTTC. Looking up the rest from reference TRBV11-2 and TRBJ2-1 gives the full variable domain: EAGVAQSPRYKIIEKRQSVAFWCNPISGHATLYWYQQILGQGPKLLIQFQNNGVVDDSQLPKDRFSAERLKGVDSTLKIQPAKLEDSAVYLCASSLAGGGLGEQFFGPGTRLTVL.

V gene TRBV28 combines with J gene TRBJ2-6, with D tentatively TRBD1 (6 bases). Germline CDR1 reads MDHEN; CDR2 reads SYDVKM. Trimming stripped 4 bases from V and 0 bases from J, with 10 bases between. CDR3 size: 16 residues. CDR3 in DNA: TGTGCCAGCAGTTCTGGACAGCCCTCTGGGGCCAACGTCCTGACTTTC. This gives the protein CASSSGQPSGANVLTF.

CDR3 residues: CASSIEGGGTGELFF. The DNA for the CDR3 is TGTGCCAGCAGCATTGAGGGGGGGGGCACCGGGGAGCTGTTTTTT. The chain carries TRBV9 and TRBJ2-2; maybe TRBD2 (7 bases). The CDR3 consists of 15 residues. Germline CDR1 is SGDLS and CDR2 is YYNGEE. V dropped 4 bases and J dropped 4 bases, with 14 bases sitting between them.

In its sample, this clone was seen a few times. The CDR3 bases are TGCGCCAGCAGCCAAGAAGGGCTAGCGGATTCTACGCAGTATTTT. Translation gives CASSQEGLADSTQYF. The chain links TRBV4-1 to TRBJ2-3; 7 positions agree with TRBD2. This CDR3 is built from 15 residues. CDR1 and CDR2 from the germline V gene are MGHRA and YSYEKL. V lost 0 bases, J lost 8 bases, and 8 bases stayed unmatched.